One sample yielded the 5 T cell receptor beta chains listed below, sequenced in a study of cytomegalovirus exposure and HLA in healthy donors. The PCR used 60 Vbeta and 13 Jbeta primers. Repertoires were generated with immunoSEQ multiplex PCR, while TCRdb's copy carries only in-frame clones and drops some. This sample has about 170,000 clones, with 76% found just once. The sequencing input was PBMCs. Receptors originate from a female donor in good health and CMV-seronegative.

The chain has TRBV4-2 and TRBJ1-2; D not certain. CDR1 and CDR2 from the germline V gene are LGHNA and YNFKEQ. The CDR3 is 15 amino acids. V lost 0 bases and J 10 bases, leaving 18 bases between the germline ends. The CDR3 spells CASSQDRAGNPAYTF. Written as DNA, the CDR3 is TGTGCCAGCAGCCAAGATCGGGCGGGAAACCCTGCCTACACCTTC.

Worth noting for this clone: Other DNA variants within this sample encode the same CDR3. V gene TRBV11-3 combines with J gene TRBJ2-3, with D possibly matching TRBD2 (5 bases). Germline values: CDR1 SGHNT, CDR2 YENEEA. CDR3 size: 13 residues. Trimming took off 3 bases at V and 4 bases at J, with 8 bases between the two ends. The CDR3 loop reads CASSLGAADTQYF. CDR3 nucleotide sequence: TGTGCCAGCAGCTTGGGAGCTGCAGATACGCAGTATTTT.

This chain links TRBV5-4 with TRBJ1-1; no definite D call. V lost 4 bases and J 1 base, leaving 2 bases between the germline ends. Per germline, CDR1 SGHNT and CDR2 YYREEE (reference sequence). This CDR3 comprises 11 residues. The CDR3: CASSRNTEAFF. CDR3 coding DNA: TGTGCCAGCAGCCGGAACACTGAAGCTTTCTTT.

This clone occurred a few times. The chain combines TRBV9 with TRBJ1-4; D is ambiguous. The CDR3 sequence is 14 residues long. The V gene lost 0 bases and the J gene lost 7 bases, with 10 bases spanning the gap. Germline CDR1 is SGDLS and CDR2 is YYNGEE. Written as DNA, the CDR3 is TGTGCCAGCAGCGTAGGCGGATCGAGTGAAAAACTGTTTTTT. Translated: CASSVGGSSEKLFF.

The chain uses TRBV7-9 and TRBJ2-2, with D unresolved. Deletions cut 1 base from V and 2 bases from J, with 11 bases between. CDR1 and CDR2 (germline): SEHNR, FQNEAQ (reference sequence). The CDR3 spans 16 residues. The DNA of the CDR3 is TGTGCCAGCAGCTTAGGAGGTAGCACTAACACCGGGGAGCTGTTTTTT. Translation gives CASSLGGSTNTGELFF.